A single sample gave rise to the 27 T cell receptor beta chains below, sequenced in a study of cytomegalovirus exposure and HLA in healthy donors. Clones were read by immunoSEQ multiplex PCR, and TCRdb kept only the in-frame ones, dropping some. Among about 64,000 clones listed, roughly 91% were seen once. Specimen: PBMCs. These receptor sequences come from a woman aged 18-29 years in good health and CMV-seronegative.

The genes are TRBV4-1 and TRBJ2-2; 10 bases are shared with TRBD2. Trimming at V came to 6 bases and at J to 0 bases, leaving 7 bases not matched to a gene. Germline CDR1 and CDR2: MGHRA and YSYEKL. CDR3 size: 17 residues. CDR3 loop: CASRLGLARTNTGELFF. The CDR3 DNA is TGCGCCAGCAGACTGGGACTAGCGCGCACGAACACCGGGGAGCTGTTTTTT.

In DNA, the CDR3 is TGCGCCAGCAGTTCCGGCCTAGCAGACACCGGGGAGCTGTTTTTT. Residues: CASSSGLADTGELFF. The J gene is TRBJ2-2, the V gene TRBV5-1, with D possibly being TRBD2 (5 bases). Trimming cost V 5 bases and J 3 bases, with 14 bases left between them. CDR1 is SGHRS and CDR2 is YFSETQ in the germline V gene. The CDR3 runs 15 residues. The variable domain in full, with the rest retrieved from reference TRBV5-1 and TRBJ2-2, is KAGVTQTPRYLIKTRGQQVTLSCSPISGHRSVSWYQQTPGQGLQFLFEYFSETQRNKGNFPGRFSGRQFSNSRSEMNVSTLELGDSALYLCASSSGLADTGELFFGEGSRLTVL.

V is TRBV5-4 and J is TRBJ2-4, with D unclear. The CDR3 totals 16 residues. Trimming cost V 2 bases and J 3 bases, with 15 bases left between them. Looked up from germline, CDR1 is SGHNT and CDR2 is YYREEE (reference sequence). DNA of the CDR3: TGTGCCAGCAGCTTCGACGCGGTTCTGGGCAAAAACATTCAGTACTTC. Protein product: CASSFDAVLGKNIQYF.

The V and J genes are TRBV12-5 and TRBJ2-3; 10 nucleotides agree with TRBD1. The V gene end was trimmed by 1 base and the J gene end by 7 bases; junction bases not matched to a gene: 2. This CDR3 comprises 14 residues. Germline V CDR1 and CDR2: LGHNT, FRNRAP. DNA for the CDR3: TGTGCTAGTGGTTTGGGGGACAGGGGCCATACGCAGTATTTT. This codes for CASGLGDRGHTQYF. The complete variable domain, with remaining parts taken from reference TRBV12-5 and TRBJ2-3, reads DARVTQTPRHKVTEMGQEVTMRCQPILGHNTVFWYRQTMMQGLELLAYFRNRAPLDDSGMPKDRFSAEMPDATLATLKIQPSEPRDSAVYFCASGLGDRGHTQYFGPGTRLTVL.

This clone has just a few counts. The chain combines TRBV5-1 with TRBJ1-2, with TRBD1 identical over 7 bases. CDR3 size: 14 residues. Trimming at V came to 8 bases and at J to 0 bases, leaving 7 bases not matched to a gene. Germline assignment: CDR1 SGHRS and CDR2 YFSETQ. CDR3 DNA sequence: TGCGCCAGTAGACGGGACAGAGCTAACTATGGCTACACCTTC. Protein sequence: CASRRDRANYGYTF. Based on the CDR3 plus reference TRBV5-1 and TRBJ1-2, the full variable domain is KAGVTQTPRYLIKTRGQQVTLSCSPISGHRSVSWYQQTPGQGLQFLFEYFSETQRNKGNFPGRFSGRQFSNSRSEMNVSTLELGDSALYLCASRRDRANYGYTFGSGTRLTVV.

This chain connects TRBV18 to TRBJ2-7, with D uncertain. Germline V CDR1 and CDR2: KGHSH, LQKENI. The CDR3 has 14 residues. Trimming shortened V by 5 bases and J by 1 base, and 12 bases separated the two germline ends. Here the CDR3 DNA reads TGTGCCAGCTCAAGAGCAGGAAGATCCTACGAGCAGTACTTC. Residues: CASSRAGRSYEQYF.

CDR3 nucleotides: TGTGCCAGCAGCTTGCAGGGGGCGGCGATCCCCTACGAGCAGTACTTC. This gives the protein CASSLQGAAIPYEQYF. V usage is TRBV7-2 and J usage is TRBJ2-7, with 8 bases identical to TRBD1. CDR3 length: 16 amino acids. Trimming removed 3 bases from V and 2 bases from J; junction bases left unmatched: 9. Germline CDR1 and CDR2: SGHTA and FQGNSA.

This clone was seen a few times. The chain is built from TRBV27 and TRBJ1-4; 8 bases are a match to TRBD1. Trimming took 8 bases from V and 8 from J; bases not matched to a gene: 10. This CDR3 comprises 14 residues. The germline V gene encodes CDR1 MNHEY and CDR2 SMNVEV (reference sequence). The chain's CDR3 is CASGNRQGQEKLFF. CDR3 coding DNA: TGTGCCAGCGGAAACCGACAGGGGCAGGAAAAACTGTTTTTT.

CDR3 bases: TGCGCCAGCAGCCCCGGGGGGCAAGAGACCCAGTACTTC. Amino acids: CASSPGGQETQYF. The chain employs TRBV5-1 and TRBJ2-5, with 7 positions matching TRBD2. Trimming removed 4 bases from V and 2 bases from J; junction bases left unmatched: 2. Looked up from germline, CDR1 is SGHRS and CDR2 is YFSETQ. The CDR3 contains 13 residues.

J is TRBJ1-3 and V is TRBV5-6; D may be TRBD1 (5 bases). CDR1 is SGHDT, CDR2 YYEEEE, per germline. The CDR3 loop spans 17 amino acids. With 0 bases removed from V and 2 bases from J, the gap between germline ends came to 15 bases. CDR3 amino acids: CASSLAGRGATGNTIYF. For the CDR3, the DNA is TGTGCCAGCAGCTTGGCCGGAAGGGGTGCTACTGGAAACACCATATATTTT.

The chain carries TRBV6-1 and TRBJ2-3, with 9 bases lining up with TRBD2. This CDR3 has 15 residues. J was trimmed by 0 bases and V by 8 bases; bases with no gene match: 6. CDR1 is MNHNS and CDR2 is SASEGT in the germline V gene. The CDR3: CASRGSGSSTDTQYF. In DNA, the CDR3 is TGTGCCAGCCGGGGTAGCGGGAGTAGCACAGATACGCAGTATTTT.

The chain is built from TRBV7-2 and TRBJ1-2; no clear D gene. Trimming shortened V by 3 bases and J by 5 bases, and 7 bases separated the two germline ends. Per the germline V gene, CDR1 is SGHTA and CDR2 is FQGNSA. The CDR3 is 12 amino acids. CDR3 in amino acids: CASSFILYGYTF. CDR3 DNA sequence: TGTGCCAGCAGCTTCATACTTTATGGCTACACCTTC.

The chain recombines TRBV5-1 with TRBJ2-1, with D uncertain. Germline V lookup: CDR1 SGHRS, CDR2 YFSETQ. The CDR3 has 14 residues. Trimming stripped 1 base from V and 7 bases from J, with 12 bases between. The CDR3 loop reads CASSLRSGTNEQFF. CDR3 coding DNA: TGCGCCAGCAGCTTGCGGTCGGGTACGAATGAGCAGTTCTTC.

V usage is TRBV25-1 and J usage is TRBJ2-3; 13 bases match TRBD2. CDR1 and CDR2 from the germline V gene are MGHDK and SYGVNS. The CDR3 is made up of 17 amino acids. With V trimmed by 1 base and J by 1 base, 2 bases remained unmatched. CDR3 residues: CASSELTSGGGTDTQYF. In DNA, the CDR3 is TGTGCCAGCAGTGAATTAACTAGCGGGGGGGGCACAGATACGCAGTATTTT.

A single count supports this clone. The CDR3 reads CASSYTGAMNTEAFF. CDR3 nucleotide sequence: TGTGCCAGCAGTTACACAGGGGCTATGAACACTGAAGCTTTCTTT. This chain uses TRBV28 with TRBJ1-1, with 7 bases fitting TRBD1. With V trimmed by 4 bases and J by 0 bases, 5 bases remained unmatched. The germline V gene encodes CDR1 MDHEN and CDR2 SYDVKM. CDR3 length equals 15 residues.

This rearrangement joins TRBV7-2 to TRBJ2-7; 11 positions match TRBD2. Germline CDR1 and CDR2: SGHTA and FQGNSA. Germline trimming cut 8 bases from V and 0 bases from J; bases unmatched to any gene: 6. The CDR3 has 15 amino acids. The CDR3 is CASGLTSGDSYEQYF. Written as DNA, the CDR3 is TGTGCCAGCGGATTGACTAGCGGGGACTCCTACGAGCAGTACTTC.

The chain carries TRBV5-6 and TRBJ2-3, with 13 bases matching TRBD2. The CDR3 runs 19 residues. The trim removed 4 bases at V and 2 bases at J, leaving 13 bases unmatched. Germline V CDR1 and CDR2: SGHDT, YYEEEE. The CDR3 region has the DNA TGTGCCAGCAGCCTCTCCACCTGGACTAGCGGGGGCCACACAGATACGCAGTATTTT. Translation: CASSLSTWTSGGHTDTQYF.

The V and J genes are TRBV29-1 and TRBJ1-1, with TRBD1 as a possible D gene (6 bases). Trimming pared 7 bases from V and 2 bases from J, leaving 14 bases between. The CDR3 covers 13 residues. Germline V gene lookup returns CDR1 SQVTM and CDR2 ANQGSEA. The CDR3 here is CSARTDPNTEAFF. CDR3 coding DNA: TGCAGCGCTCGGACAGACCCAAACACTGAAGCTTTCTTT. Full variable domain (rest looked up from reference TRBV29-1 and TRBJ1-1): SAVISQKPSRDICQRGTSLTIQCQVDSQVTMMFWYRQQPGQSLTLIATANQGSEATYESGFVIDKFPISRPNLTFSTLTVSNMSPEDSSIYLCSARTDPNTEAFFGQGTRLTVV.

The chain links TRBV7-2 to TRBJ2-5; D might be TRBD1 (6 bases). The CDR3 sequence is 16 residues long. Germline lookup yields CDR1 SGHTA and CDR2 FQGNSA. V was pared by 4 bases and J by 1 base, with 16 bases between. CDR3 bases: TGTGCCAGCAGCTCGAACAGGGTGCATCGCCAAGAGACCCAGTACTTC. Amino acid sequence: CASSSNRVHRQETQYF.

The J gene is TRBJ1-2, the V gene TRBV27; weak D call: TRBD1 (6 bases). This CDR3 is 14 amino acids long. CDR1 is MNHEY, CDR2 SMNVEV, per germline (reference sequence). V lost 2 bases and J lost 0, with 7 bases in between. The CDR3 region is CASSLTGPNYGYTF. The CDR3 coding sequence is TGTGCCAGCAGTTTAACAGGGCCTAACTATGGCTACACCTTC.

The gene calls are TRBV10-2 and TRBJ2-6, with no clear D. The ends were cut back, 4 bases at V and 0 bases at J, with 4 bases in the middle. The CDR3 runs to 14 residues. The germline CDR1 and CDR2 sequences are WSHSY and SAAADI. The CDR3 bases are TGCGCCAGCAGTGCAGGCTCTGGGGCCAACGTCCTGACTTTC. It translates to CASSAGSGANVLTF.

V and J are TRBV11-2 and TRBJ1-2; 10 bases align to TRBD1. Germline trimming cut 4 bases from V and 4 bases from J; bases unmatched to any gene: 3. The germline V gene encodes CDR1 SGHAT and CDR2 FQNNGV. The CDR3 totals 14 residues. CDR3 bases: TGTGCCAGCAGCTGGACAGGGGGGACCTATGGCTACACCTTC. Amino acids: CASSWTGGTYGYTF.

The chain couples TRBV7-2 to TRBJ2-7; TRBD2 matches at 9 bases. This CDR3 has 15 amino acids. The trim removed 2 bases at V and 2 bases at J, leaving 4 bases unmatched. CDR1 is SGHTA and CDR2 is FQGNSA in the germline V gene. The CDR3 loop is CASSLKREATYEQYF. The CDR3 nucleotides are TGTGCCAGCAGCTTAAAGCGGGAGGCCACCTACGAGCAGTACTTC.

The V gene is TRBV9, the J gene TRBJ1-6, with a possible D match to TRBD1 (5 bases). This CDR3 region has 16 residues. The V and J ends lost 0 bases and 2 bases respectively, with 9 bases between them. Germline V CDR1 and CDR2: SGDLS, YYNGEE. The CDR3 DNA is TGTGCCAGCAGCGTAGATGAAGGGGCCTATAATTCACCCCTCCACTTT. Translation: CASSVDEGAYNSPLHF.

V and J are TRBV7-9 and TRBJ2-1; D is unresolved. The V end lost 1 base, the J end lost 5 bases, and 21 bases lay between the germline ends. This CDR3 comprises 18 residues. CDR1 is SEHNR, CDR2 FQNEAQ, per germline (reference sequence). The CDR3 DNA follows: TGTGCCAGCAGCTTAGAATCTTTAAGACTCCTCTGGAACAATGAGCAGTTCTTC. It encodes CASSLESLRLLWNNEQFF.

This clone was detected only once. The chain joins TRBV30 to TRBJ2-3; possible D gene TRBD1, 6 bases. V dropped 3 bases and J dropped 5 bases, with 12 bases sitting between them. Germline CDR1 reads GTSNPN; CDR2 reads SVGIG (reference sequence). The CDR3 consists of 13 residues. The CDR3: CAWRRTDKDTQYF. Here the CDR3 DNA reads TGTGCCTGGAGGCGGACAGATAAAGATACGCAGTATTTT.

This clone showed up just a few times. The J gene is TRBJ1-4, the V gene TRBV7-9, with D hard to call. This CDR3 has 15 amino acids. Trimming left V 0 bases short and J 5 bases short, with 10 bases between. In germline, CDR1 is SEHNR, CDR2 FQNEAQ (reference sequence). The CDR3 spells CASSLAARSNEKLFF. Written as DNA, the CDR3 is TGTGCCAGCAGCTTAGCGGCTCGGAGCAATGAAAAACTGTTTTTT.